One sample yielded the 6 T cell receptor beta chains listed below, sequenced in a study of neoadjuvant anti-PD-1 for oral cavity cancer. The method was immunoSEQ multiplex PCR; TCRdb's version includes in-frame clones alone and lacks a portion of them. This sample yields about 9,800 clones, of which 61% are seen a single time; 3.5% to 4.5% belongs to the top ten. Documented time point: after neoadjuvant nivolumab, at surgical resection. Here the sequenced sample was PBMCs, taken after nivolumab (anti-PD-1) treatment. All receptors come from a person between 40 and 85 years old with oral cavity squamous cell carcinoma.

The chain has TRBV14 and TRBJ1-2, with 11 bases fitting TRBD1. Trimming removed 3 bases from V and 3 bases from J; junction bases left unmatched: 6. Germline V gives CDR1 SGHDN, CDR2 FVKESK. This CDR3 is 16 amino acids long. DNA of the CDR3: TGTGCCAGCAGCCAGCTCCGGGGACAGGGGGACTATGGCTACACCTTC. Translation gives CASSQLRGQGDYGYTF.

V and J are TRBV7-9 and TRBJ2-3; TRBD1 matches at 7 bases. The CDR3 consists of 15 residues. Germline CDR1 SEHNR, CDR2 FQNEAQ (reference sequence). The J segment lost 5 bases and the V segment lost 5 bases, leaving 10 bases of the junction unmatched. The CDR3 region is CASSLDRAIKDTQYF. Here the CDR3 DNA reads TGTGCCAGCAGCCTTGACAGGGCCATTAAAGATACGCAGTATTTT.

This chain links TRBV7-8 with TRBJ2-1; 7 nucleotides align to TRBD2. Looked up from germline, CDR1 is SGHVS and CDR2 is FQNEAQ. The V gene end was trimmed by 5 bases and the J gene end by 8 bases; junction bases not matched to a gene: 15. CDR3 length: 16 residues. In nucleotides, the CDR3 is TGTGCCAGCAGCGGGGGAGCGGGGACTAAATTGGATGAGCAGTTCTTC. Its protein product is CASSGGAGTKLDEQFF.

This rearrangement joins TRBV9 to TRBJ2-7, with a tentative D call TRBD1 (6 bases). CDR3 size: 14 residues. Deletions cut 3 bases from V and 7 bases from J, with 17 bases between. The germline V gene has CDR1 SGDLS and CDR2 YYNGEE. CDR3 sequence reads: CASSAGTLREEQYF. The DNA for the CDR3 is TGTGCCAGCAGCGCAGGGACACTCCGGGAAGAGCAGTACTTC. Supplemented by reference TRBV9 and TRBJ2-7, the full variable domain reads DSGVTQTPKHLITATGQRVTLRCSPRSGDLSVYWYQQSLDQGLQFLIQYYNGEERAKGNILERFSAQQFPDLHSELNLSSLELGDSALYFCASSAGTLREEQYFGPGTRLTVT.

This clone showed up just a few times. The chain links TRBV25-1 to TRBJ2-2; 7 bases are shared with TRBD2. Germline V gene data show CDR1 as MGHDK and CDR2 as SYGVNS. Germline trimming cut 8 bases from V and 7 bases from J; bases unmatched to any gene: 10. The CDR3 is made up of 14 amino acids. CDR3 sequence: CASGMGGWNGELFF. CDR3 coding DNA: TGTGCCAGCGGTATGGGGGGGTGGAACGGGGAGCTGTTTTTT.

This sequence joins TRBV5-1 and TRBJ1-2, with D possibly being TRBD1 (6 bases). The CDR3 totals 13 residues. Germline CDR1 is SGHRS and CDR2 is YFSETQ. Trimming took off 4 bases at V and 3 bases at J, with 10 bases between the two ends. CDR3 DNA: TGCGCCAGCAGCGTACAGGGTGACTATGGCTACACCTTC. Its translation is CASSVQGDYGYTF.